This T cell receptor beta chain derives from a study of cytomegalovirus exposure and HLA in healthy donors. About this clone: The target antigen is unknown.

The CDR3 is 13 amino acids. V was clipped by 4 bases and J by 6 bases, with 10 bases between them. Germline-derived CDR1 and CDR2 are MNHEY and SMNVEV (reference sequence). Regarding the study as a whole: TCR beta V- and J-gene trimming was later associated with a missense DCLRE1C variant. Usually a TCR sequence was rare, but some public TCRs were found in many donors. It was shown in a later analysis that HLA-associated TCR beta chains were more clonally expanded than other, equally common chains.

At the time of sampling, donors were nominally healthy, though unrecorded immune exposures were likely. Researchers ran the PCR with 60 Vbeta and 13 Jbeta primers. Method: immunoSEQ multiplex PCR; TCRdb's copy keeps in-frame clones and lacks some. The table records 85,000 to 110,000 clones, around 79% of them present only once. The material sequenced was PBMCs. The chain is built from TRBV27 and TRBJ1-5, with a weak D call TRBD1 (6 bases). This receptor was identified in a man aged 50 or older in good health and CMV-seropositive. The CDR3 DNA reads TGTGCCAGCAGTTCCCAGGGGCGTCAGCCCCAGCATTTT. Amino acids: CASSSQGRQPQHF.